Presented here are 23 T cell receptor beta chains from one specimen sequenced in a study of T cells in narcolepsy. The data were produced by immunoSEQ multiplex PCR, yet TCRdb's version contains in-frame clones alone and is incomplete. The sample includes over 30,000 clones, roughly 84% of them seen just once. The sample taken for sequencing was CD45RA- memory CD4+ T cells from PBMCs. Every receptor here comes from a human donor with narcolepsy.

The rearrangement joins TRBV7-2 to TRBJ1-5; 8 bases agree with TRBD1. With 5 bases clipped from V and 0 bases from J, the junction kept 3 bases outside the gene matches. Germline-derived CDR1 and CDR2 are SGHTA and FQGNSA. The CDR3 has 15 amino acids. This CDR3 reads CASSSTGGSNQPQHF. In nucleotides, the CDR3 is TGTGCCAGCAGCAGCACAGGGGGTAGCAATCAGCCCCAGCATTTT.

J is TRBJ1-1 and V is TRBV6-5; maybe TRBD1 (5 bases). CDR3 length: 12 amino acids. With 5 bases removed from V and 6 bases from J, the gap between germline ends came to 10 bases. Germline-derived CDR1 and CDR2 are MNHEY and SVGAGI. The CDR3 region has the DNA TGTGCCAGCAGTATCCGGGGGGCTGAAGCTTTCTTT. Encoded protein: CASSIRGAEAFF.

The chain combines TRBV19 with TRBJ1-5; weak D call: TRBD1 (5 bases). The germline V and J ends were trimmed by 3 bases and 0 bases, with 15 bases remaining between them. Germline CDR1 reads LNHDA; CDR2 reads SQIVND (reference sequence). This CDR3 region has 17 residues. The CDR3 region has the DNA TGTGCCAGTAGTATCTATCGACAGACACTTAGCAATCAGCCCCAGCATTTT. Translated, it gives CASSIYRQTLSNQPQHF.

J is TRBJ2-1 and V is TRBV18; possibly TRBD1 for D (6 bases). This CDR3 comprises 15 residues. V was cut by 3 bases and J by 2 bases, with 11 bases left in between. The germline gives CDR1 KGHSH, CDR2 LQKENI. CDR3 nucleotide sequence: TGTGCCAGCTCACCCCTTCCAGGGGCCTACAATGAGCAGTTCTTC. Protein product: CASSPLPGAYNEQFF.

This clone was observed a single time. The chain links TRBV10-3 to TRBJ1-2, with 9 bases lining up with TRBD1. V trimming: 8 bases; J trimming: 6 bases; junction bases outside the gene matches: 7. This CDR3 has 13 residues. Germline CDR1 reads ENHRY; CDR2 reads SYGVKD. The CDR3 DNA reads TGTGCCATCCGCGGACAGGGGAGGGATGGCTACACCTTC. It translates to CAIRGQGRDGYTF.

The chain couples TRBV7-2 to TRBJ1-3, with TRBD1 as a possible D gene (6 bases). The CDR3 loop spans 16 amino acids. Germline V gene data show CDR1 as SGHTA and CDR2 as FQGNSA. V was trimmed by 4 bases and J by 4 bases, leaving 17 bases between them. The CDR3 bases are TGTGCCAGCAGCTCGTCCTCGGGGGCGGTGGGAAACACCATATATTTT. Encoded protein: CASSSSSGAVGNTIYF.

This sequence joins TRBV27 and TRBJ2-1; 15 bases agree with TRBD2. In germline, CDR1 is MNHEY, CDR2 SMNVEV (reference sequence). The CDR3 loop spans 19 amino acids. V trimming: 4 bases; J trimming: 0 bases; junction bases outside the gene matches: 7. The CDR3 DNA sequence: TGTGCCAGCAGTTCTGGACTAGCGGGGGGGCAGAGCTCCTACAATGAGCAGTTCTTC. This codes for CASSSGLAGGQSSYNEQFF.

The chain is built from TRBV28 and TRBJ1-6; perhaps TRBD1 as D (6 bases). Deletions cut 6 bases from V and 10 bases from J, with 16 bases between. Germline loops: CDR1 MDHEN, CDR2 SYDVKM. The CDR3 sequence is 14 residues long. The CDR3 protein is CASRTQGGRSPLHF. In DNA, the CDR3 is TGTGCCAGCAGAACACAGGGCGGTAGGTCACCCCTCCACTTT.

The CDR3 loop is CASSLEVGNTEAFF. The CDR3 region has the DNA TGTGCCAGCAGCTTGGAGGTGGGGAACACTGAAGCTTTCTTT. The chain uses TRBV5-4 and TRBJ1-1, with D unresolved. Trimming took off 0 bases at V and 1 base at J, with 7 bases between the two ends. Germline loops: CDR1 SGHNT, CDR2 YYREEE (reference sequence). The CDR3 spans 14 residues.

V is TRBV7-3 and J is TRBJ2-6; D unclear. CDR3 length: 15 residues. V was trimmed by 5 bases and J by 0 bases, leaving 8 bases between them. Germline CDR1 and CDR2: SGHTA and FQGTGA. CDR3 sequence (DNA): TGTGCCAGCAGCCTGCTGAACTCTGGGGCCAACGTCCTGACTTTC. Encoded protein: CASSLLNSGANVLTF.

This chain links TRBV27 with TRBJ1-1; possible D gene TRBD1, 5 bases. CDR3 length: 15 amino acids. The germline V and J ends were trimmed by 7 bases and 0 bases, with 15 bases remaining between them. In germline, CDR1 is MNHEY, CDR2 SMNVEV (reference sequence). The CDR3 loop is CASMEQGVMNTEAFF. CDR3 nucleotides: TGTGCCAGCATGGAGCAGGGCGTCATGAACACTGAAGCTTTCTTT.

In its sample, this clone was seen once. This chain links TRBV20-1 with TRBJ1-4; D might be TRBD1 (5 bases). Germline lookup yields CDR1 DFQATT and CDR2 SNEGSKA (reference sequence). The length of the CDR3 is 11 residues. V dropped 7 bases and J dropped 8 bases, with 11 bases sitting between them. CDR3 protein: CSVNRREKLFF. The CDR3 bases are TGCAGTGTTAACAGGCGAGAAAAACTGTTTTTT.

This chain uses TRBV25-1 with TRBJ1-1; D possibly corresponds to TRBD1 (5 bases). There are 15 residues in the CDR3. CDR1 is MGHDK, CDR2 SYGVNS, per germline. V lost 3 bases to trimming and J lost 4 bases, with 15 bases between them. CDR3 sequence (DNA): TGTGCCAGCAGTGATGAGTACGCAGGGAGCACTGAAGCTTTCTTT. This encodes CASSDEYAGSTEAFF. Supplemented by reference TRBV25-1 and TRBJ1-1, the full variable domain reads EADIYQTPRYLVIGTGKKITLECSQTMGHDKMYWYQQDPGMELHLIHYSYGVNSTEKGDLSSESTVSRIRTEHFPLTLESARPSHTSQYLCASSDEYAGSTEAFFGQGTRLTVV.

The gene calls are TRBV11-1 and TRBJ2-7; no definite D call. The V and J ends lost 8 bases and 6 bases respectively, with 14 bases between them. The germline CDR1 and CDR2 sequences are SGHAT and FQDESV (reference sequence). This CDR3 region has 12 residues. Here the CDR3 DNA reads TGTGCCAGCGGACCTTCAGGTCGCGAGCAGTACTTC. Translated: CASGPSGREQYF.

The gene calls are TRBV9 and TRBJ1-2; D is perhaps TRBD1 (5 bases). The CDR3 is 15 residues long. V shed 2 bases and J shed 2 bases, with 13 bases lying between them. Germline-derived CDR1 and CDR2 are SGDLS and YYNGEE. CDR3 nucleotides: TGTGCCAGCAGCGTTTCCATTCGGGACAACTATGGCTACACCTTC. It yields the protein CASSVSIRDNYGYTF.

The J gene is TRBJ1-5, the V gene TRBV18; no reliable D call. Germline V gene data show CDR1 as KGHSH and CDR2 as LQKENI. The ends were cut back, 6 bases at V and 5 bases at J, with 11 bases in the middle. The length of the CDR3 is 13 residues. This CDR3 reads CASSPSVDQPQHF. CDR3 in DNA: TGTGCCAGCTCCCCCTCTGTTGATCAGCCCCAGCATTTT. The entire variable domain, with the rest obtained from reference TRBV18 and TRBJ1-5, is as follows: NAGVMQNPRHLVRRRGQEARLRCSPMKGHSHVYWYRQLPEEGLKFMVYLQKENIIDESGMPKERFSAEFPKEGPSILRIQQVVRGDSAAYFCASSPSVDQPQHFGDGTRLSIL.

This rearrangement joins TRBV14 to TRBJ1-2; TRBD1 matches at 9 bases. CDR3 length equals 15 residues. From germline, CDR1 is SGHDN and CDR2 FVKESK. The V and J ends lost 3 bases and 4 bases, in that order; junction bases with no gene match: 6. The CDR3 here is CASSQGTGISYGYTF. The DNA of the CDR3 is TGTGCCAGCAGCCAGGGGACAGGGATCTCCTATGGCTACACCTTC.

About this clone: A junction end diverges from the germline sequence, so it may reflect a read error. The chain recombines TRBV10-3 with TRBJ1-1; unclear D gene. This CDR3 spans 13 amino acids. The germline gives CDR1 ENHRY, CDR2 SYGVKD. The CDR3 reads CAIAGTKNAEAFF. As DNA, the CDR3 is TGTGCCATCGCGGGAACCAAGAACGCTGAAGCTTTCTTT.

V is TRBV4-3 and J is TRBJ2-5; D is perhaps TRBD2 (6 bases). This CDR3 comprises 16 residues. The V end lost 4 bases, the J end lost 5 bases, and 20 bases lay between the germline ends. Germline lookup yields CDR1 LGHNA and CDR2 YSLEER. This CDR3 is CASSLSVGGFGETQYF. For the CDR3, the DNA is TGCGCCAGCAGCCTTTCCGTGGGGGGATTCGGGGAGACCCAGTACTTC.

In the case of this clone: This sample also contains other DNA sequences that code for the same CDR3. The chain carries TRBV18 and TRBJ1-6, with D tentatively TRBD1 (6 bases). Per the germline V gene, CDR1 is KGHSH and CDR2 is LQKENI. Trimming cost V 2 bases and J 7 bases, with 12 bases left between them. The CDR3 spans 15 residues. CDR3 DNA: TGTGCCAGCTCACCAAGGGATACAGGGAATTCACCCCTCCACTTT. The encoded protein is CASSPRDTGNSPLHF.

The chain employs TRBV25-1 and TRBJ2-6; TRBD1 matches 7 bases. The CDR3 sequence is 17 residues long. The junction had 9 bases not matched to a gene; V was cut back by 5 bases and J by 2 bases. Germline CDR1 is MGHDK and CDR2 is SYGVNS. CDR3 sequence (DNA): TGTGCCAGCAGTCCTCAGACAGGGTACGCTGGGGCCAACGTCCTGACTTTC. This translates into CASSPQTGYAGANVLTF.

The rearrangement uses TRBV18 and TRBJ2-3, with 7 nucleotides matching TRBD2. CDR3 length: 14 residues. With 5 bases clipped from V and 7 bases from J, the junction kept 9 bases outside the gene matches. Germline-derived CDR1 and CDR2 are KGHSH and LQKENI. CDR3 region: CASSSSGATNTQYF. In DNA form, the CDR3 reads TGTGCCAGCTCATCGAGCGGGGCCACGAATACGCAGTATTTT.

The CDR3 spells CASSWTATETQYF. The CDR3 nucleotides are TGTGCCAGTTCCTGGACAGCCACAGAGACCCAGTACTTC. The V gene is TRBV7-2, the J gene TRBJ2-5, with a weak D call TRBD1 (6 bases). Between the trimmed V and J ends, which lost 9 bases and 4 bases, there was a span of 15 bases. The CDR3 is 13 residues long. Germline V CDR1 and CDR2: SGHTA, FQGNSA. Filled out from reference TRBV7-2 and TRBJ2-5, the complete variable domain reads GAGVSQSPSNKVTEKGKDVELRCDPISGHTALYWYRQSLGQGLEFLIYFQGNSAPDKSGLPSDRFSAERTGGSVSTLTIQRTQQEDSAVYLCASSWTATETQYFGPGTRLLVL.